The 8 T cell receptor beta chains below all came from one sample that was sequenced in a study of cytomegalovirus exposure and HLA in healthy donors. The primer mix had 60 Vbeta and 13 Jbeta primers. The method was immunoSEQ multiplex PCR; TCRdb's version includes in-frame clones alone and lacks a portion of them. The sample totals roughly 110,000 clones; its top ten clones hold approximately 3.7%. The specimen sequenced was PBMCs. The receptors were gathered from a young man in good health and CMV-seronegative.

The chain carries TRBV11-3 and TRBJ2-3; D is unresolved. CDR1 is SGHNT and CDR2 is YENEEA in the germline V gene. The CDR3 is 14 residues long. The V end lost 4 bases, the J end lost 2 bases, and 10 bases lay between the germline ends. CDR3 sequence: CASSWAQNTDTQYF. Here the CDR3 DNA reads TGTGCCAGCAGCTGGGCGCAGAACACAGATACGCAGTATTTT.

The chain is built from TRBV5-6 and TRBJ2-2; TRBD2 might be the D (7 bases). The V gene's germline CDR1 is SGHDT and CDR2 YYEEEE. This CDR3 region has 14 residues. The V and J ends lost 7 bases and 6 bases respectively, with 16 bases between them. The CDR3 region has the DNA TGTGCCAGCGGACGGGGGGCAGGACCCGGGGAGCTGTTTTTT. It specifies CASGRGAGPGELFF.

The chain is built from TRBV5-8 and TRBJ1-5, with D maybe TRBD1 (5 bases). Germline-derived CDR1 and CDR2 are SGHTS and YDEGEE. The CDR3 spans 11 residues. V lost 4 bases, J lost 15 bases, and 14 bases lay in between. CDR3 residues: CASSPRGSPHF. CDR3 in DNA: TGTGCCAGCAGCCCCCGGGGGTCTCCGCATTTT.

The J gene is TRBJ2-1, the V gene TRBV11-3; 8 nucleotides line up with TRBD2. Trimming at V came to 5 bases and at J to 10 bases, leaving 13 bases not matched to a gene. The V gene's germline CDR1 is SGHNT and CDR2 YENEEA. This CDR3 comprises 15 residues. The CDR3 is CASSPGGGPGDEQFF. The CDR3 bases are TGTGCCAGCAGCCCCGGGGGGGGGCCGGGGGACGAGCAGTTCTTC. The full variable domain, rest sourced from reference TRBV11-3 and TRBJ2-1, is EAGVVQSPRYKIIEKKQPVAFWCNPISGHNTLYWYLQNLGQGPELLIRYENEEAVDDSQLPKDRFSAERLKGVDSTLKIQPAELGDSAVYLCASSPGGGPGDEQFFGPGTRLTVL.

The chain employs TRBV6-6 and TRBJ1-1, with 8 bases identical to TRBD1. Unmatched junction bases numbered 5, after V lost 5 bases and J lost 6 bases. This CDR3 is 13 amino acids long. Germline CDR1 is MNHNY and CDR2 is SVGAGI (reference sequence). CDR3 amino acids: CASSTTQGAEAFF. Written as DNA, the CDR3 is TGTGCCAGCAGTACTACACAGGGGGCTGAAGCTTTCTTT.

In nucleotides, the CDR3 is TGTGCCAGCAGTCCCGGACAGGCAGGGCCAGATACGCAGTATTTT. This translates into CASSPGQAGPDTQYF. The chain recombines TRBV27 with TRBJ2-3; TRBD1 matches 7 bases. V lost 5 bases and J lost 4; bases outside the gene matches: 9. Germline CDR1 is MNHEY and CDR2 is SMNVEV (reference sequence). The CDR3 totals 15 residues.

J is TRBJ1-1 and V is TRBV4-1; D is possibly TRBD1 (5 bases). CDR3 size: 16 residues. Trimming took off 1 base at V and 4 bases at J, with 16 bases between the two ends. CDR1 and CDR2 (germline): MGHRA, YSYEKL. The chain's CDR3 is CASSQGIARASTEAFF. The CDR3 region has the DNA TGCGCCAGCAGCCAAGGGATAGCCAGGGCTAGCACTGAAGCTTTCTTT.

The chain carries TRBV18 and TRBJ2-7; D ambiguous. Trimming pared 3 bases from V and 7 bases from J, leaving 16 bases between. CDR3 length equals 14 residues. Germline V gene lookup returns CDR1 KGHSH and CDR2 LQKENI. This chain's CDR3 is CASSPGPLNAEQYF. CDR3 DNA sequence: TGTGCCAGCTCACCGGGCCCCTTGAATGCGGAGCAGTACTTC.